This TCR beta chain was found in a study of beta chain features in type 1 diabetes. The wider study: Sorted cells examined across all samples numbered 100 million to 140 million.

This clone turned up a few times. Its antigen is unidentified. Study-wide points: TCRB CDR3s from Type 1 diabetes patients were moderately but significantly shorter in all four CD4+ subsets.

V lost 3 bases and J lost 0, with 25 bases in between. The CDR3 length is 20 residues. Germline lookup yields CDR1 SGHNT and CDR2 YYREEE (reference sequence). Expressed TCRB transcripts were sequenced because the entire RNA isolate underwent reverse transcription. Measured with immunoSEQ multiplex PCR; TCRdb has only the in-frame clones, and not every one. The repertoire has fewer than 450,000 clones, around an eighth of them found once; the top ten carry roughly 0.015%. One heparinised draw of blood, averaging around 120 mL, came from each donor. The sample comprised naive CD4+ T cells from blood. This TCR was recovered from a woman between 18 and 30 years old with type 1 diabetes. The genes are TRBV5-4 and TRBJ2-1; D unresolved. The CDR3 reads CASSSGRPLFRLPSYNEQFF. The CDR3 DNA is TGTGCCAGCAGCTCAGGCCGACCTTTATTCCGGCTTCCCTCCTACAATGAGCAGTTCTTC.